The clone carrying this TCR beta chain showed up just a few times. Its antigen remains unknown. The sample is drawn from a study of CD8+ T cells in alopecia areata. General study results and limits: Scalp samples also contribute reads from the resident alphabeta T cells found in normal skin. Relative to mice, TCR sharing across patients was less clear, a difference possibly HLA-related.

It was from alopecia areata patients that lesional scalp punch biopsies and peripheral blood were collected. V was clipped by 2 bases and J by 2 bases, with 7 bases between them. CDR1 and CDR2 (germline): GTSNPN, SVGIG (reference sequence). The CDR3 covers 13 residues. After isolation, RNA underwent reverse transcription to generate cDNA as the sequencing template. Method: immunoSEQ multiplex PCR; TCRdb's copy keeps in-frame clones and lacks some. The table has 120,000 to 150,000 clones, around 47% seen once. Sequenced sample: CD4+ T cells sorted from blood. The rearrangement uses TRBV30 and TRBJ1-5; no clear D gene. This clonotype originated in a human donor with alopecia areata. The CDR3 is CAWSLVGNQPQHF. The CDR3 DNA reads TGTGCCTGGAGTTTGGTGGGCAATCAGCCCCAGCATTTT.